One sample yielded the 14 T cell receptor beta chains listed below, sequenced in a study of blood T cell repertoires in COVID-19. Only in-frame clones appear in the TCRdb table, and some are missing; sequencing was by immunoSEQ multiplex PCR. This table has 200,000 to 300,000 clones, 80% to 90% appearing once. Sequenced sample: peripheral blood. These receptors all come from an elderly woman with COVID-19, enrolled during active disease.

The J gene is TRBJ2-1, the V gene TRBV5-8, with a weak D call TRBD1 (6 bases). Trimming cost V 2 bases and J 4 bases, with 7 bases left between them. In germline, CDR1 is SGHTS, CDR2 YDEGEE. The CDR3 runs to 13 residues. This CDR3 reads CASSFGQYNEQFF. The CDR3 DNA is TGTGCCAGCAGCTTCGGACAGTACAATGAGCAGTTCTTC. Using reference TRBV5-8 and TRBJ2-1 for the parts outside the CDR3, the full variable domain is EAGVTQSPTHLIKTRGQQATLRCSPISGHTSVYWYQQALGLGLQFLLWYDEGEERNRGNFPPRFSGRQFPNYSSELNVNALELEDSALYLCASSFGQYNEQFFGPGTRLTVL.

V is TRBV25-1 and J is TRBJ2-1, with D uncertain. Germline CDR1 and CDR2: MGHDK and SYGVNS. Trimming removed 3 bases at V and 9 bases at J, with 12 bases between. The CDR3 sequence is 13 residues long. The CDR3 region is CASSDPNRFEQFF. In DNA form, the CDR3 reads TGTGCCAGCAGTGACCCAAACCGGTTTGAGCAGTTCTTC. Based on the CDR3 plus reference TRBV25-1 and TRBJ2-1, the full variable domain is EADIYQTPRYLVIGTGKKITLECSQTMGHDKMYWYQQDPGMELHLIHYSYGVNSTEKGDLSSESTVSRIRTEHFPLTLESARPSHTSQYLCASSDPNRFEQFFGPGTRLTVL.

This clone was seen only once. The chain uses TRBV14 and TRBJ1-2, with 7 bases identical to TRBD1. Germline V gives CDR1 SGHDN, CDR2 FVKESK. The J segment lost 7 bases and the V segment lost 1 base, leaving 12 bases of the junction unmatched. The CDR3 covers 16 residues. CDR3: CASSQAQGRQGRGYTF. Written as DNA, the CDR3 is TGTGCCAGCAGCCAAGCCCAAGGGCGACAGGGCCGTGGCTACACCTTC.

CDR3 nucleotides: TGCGCCAGCAGCCTACAGGGGGCCGAGTCACCCCTCCACTTT. This sequence encodes CASSLQGAESPLHF. The V and J genes are TRBV10-2 and TRBJ1-6, with 9 bases that match TRBD1. CDR3 length: 14 residues. Germline V gene sequence: CDR1 WSHSY, CDR2 SAAADI. Trimming at V came to 6 bases and at J to 10 bases, leaving 7 bases not matched to a gene.

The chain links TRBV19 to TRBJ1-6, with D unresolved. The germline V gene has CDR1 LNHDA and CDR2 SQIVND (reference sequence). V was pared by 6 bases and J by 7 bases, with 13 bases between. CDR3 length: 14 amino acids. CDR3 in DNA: TGTGCCAGTAGCCCTTTCGCCGGGAATTCACCCCTCCACTTT. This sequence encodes CASSPFAGNSPLHF.

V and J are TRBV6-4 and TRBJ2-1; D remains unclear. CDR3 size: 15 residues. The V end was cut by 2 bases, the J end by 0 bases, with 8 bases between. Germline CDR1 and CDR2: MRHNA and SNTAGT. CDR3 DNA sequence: TGTGCCAGCAGTGACGAGGTTAACTCCTACAATGAGCAGTTCTTC. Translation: CASSDEVNSYNEQFF.

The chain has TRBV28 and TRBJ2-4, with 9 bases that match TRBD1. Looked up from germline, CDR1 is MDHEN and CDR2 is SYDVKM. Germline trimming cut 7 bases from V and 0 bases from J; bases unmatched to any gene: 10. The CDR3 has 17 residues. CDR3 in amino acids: CASTPPTGGLAKNIQYF. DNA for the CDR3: TGTGCCAGCACCCCTCCGACAGGGGGACTAGCCAAAAACATTCAGTACTTC.

The CDR3 loop reads CASSLTAVTNEKLFF. CDR3 DNA sequence: TGTGCCAGCAGTTTGACAGCCGTAACTAATGAAAAACTGTTTTTT. The chain combines TRBV28 with TRBJ1-4; a weak D match, TRBD1 (5 bases). The V gene's germline CDR1 is MDHEN and CDR2 SYDVKM. The length of the CDR3 is 15 residues. Trimming removed 3 bases at V and 1 base at J, with 9 bases between.

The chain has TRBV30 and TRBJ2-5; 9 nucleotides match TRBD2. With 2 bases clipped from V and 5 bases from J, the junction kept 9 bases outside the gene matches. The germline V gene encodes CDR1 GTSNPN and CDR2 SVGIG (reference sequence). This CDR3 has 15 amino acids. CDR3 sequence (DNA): TGTGCCTGGAGTAAGCAGCGGGGGGCAGGGGAGACCCAGTACTTC. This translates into CAWSKQRGAGETQYF.

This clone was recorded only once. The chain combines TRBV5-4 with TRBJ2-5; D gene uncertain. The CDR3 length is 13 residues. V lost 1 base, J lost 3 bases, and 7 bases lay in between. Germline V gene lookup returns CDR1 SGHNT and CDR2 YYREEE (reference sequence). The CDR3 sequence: CASSLSAKETQYF. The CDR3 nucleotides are TGTGCCAGCAGCTTGAGTGCGAAAGAGACCCAGTACTTC.

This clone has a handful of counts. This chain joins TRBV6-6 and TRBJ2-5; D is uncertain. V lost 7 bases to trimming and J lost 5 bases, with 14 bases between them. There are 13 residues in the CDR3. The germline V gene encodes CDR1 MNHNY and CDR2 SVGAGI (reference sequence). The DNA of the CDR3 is TGTGCCAGCACTAACGACGTCGGGGAGACCCAGTACTTC. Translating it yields CASTNDVGETQYF.

CDR3 region: CASSPPGQGVHTIYF. CDR3 nucleotides: TGTGCCAGCAGCCCTCCGGGACAGGGTGTCCACACCATATATTTT. The chain uses TRBV12-1 and TRBJ1-3; the D call of TRBD1 is as the table states it, not checked on the DNA. TRBV12-1 constitutes a pseudogene. The CDR3 sequence is 15 residues long.

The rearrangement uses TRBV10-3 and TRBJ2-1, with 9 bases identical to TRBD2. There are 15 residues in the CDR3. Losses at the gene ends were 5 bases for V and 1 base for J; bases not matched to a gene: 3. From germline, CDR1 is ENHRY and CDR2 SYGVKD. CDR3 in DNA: TGTGCCATCAGTCAACTAGCGGGTTCCTACAATGAGCAGTTCTTC. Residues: CAISQLAGSYNEQFF.

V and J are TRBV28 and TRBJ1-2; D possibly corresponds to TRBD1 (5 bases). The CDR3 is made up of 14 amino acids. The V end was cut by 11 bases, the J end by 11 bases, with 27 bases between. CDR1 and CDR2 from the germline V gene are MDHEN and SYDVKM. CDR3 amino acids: CAVQAGPGPREYTF. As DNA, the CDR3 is TGTGCCGTTCAGGCAGGGCCGGGCCCCCGAGAGTACACCTTC.